The clone carrying this T cell receptor (beta chain) appeared many times. V lost 6 bases and J lost 1, with 9 bases in between. This CDR3 is built from 13 residues. CDR1 and CDR2 (germline): SEHNR, FQNEAQ (reference sequence). The whole isolated RNA underwent reverse transcription, so sequencing captured expressed TCRB transcripts. Profiling relied on immunoSEQ multiplex PCR, and the TCRdb table lists in-frame clones only, not all of them. The sample carries roughly 140,000 clones, 6.9% recorded once. CD45RO/CCR7/CD25/CD127/CD95/CD27 separated CD4+ naive, central memory, regulatory and stem cell-like memory cells by sorting. Sorted cells reached over 98% purity in every population. These data are taken from a study of beta chain features in type 1 diabetes. Study summary: There were 90 million to 110 million sorted cells examined across all samples.

The material sequenced was central memory CD4+ T cells from blood. J is TRBJ1-2 and V is TRBV7-9; D uncertain. The receptor was isolated from a young woman in good health. The CDR3 DNA sequence: TGTGCCAGCAGTATCCGGGTTAACTATGGCTACACCTTC. Its protein is CASSIRVNYGYTF.